This paragraph covers one TCR beta chain sequence. The antigen is undetermined. The data were taken from a study of T cell repertoires in cytomegalovirus infection. Study background: Public TCR beta signatures were indicative of both CMV infection and a matching HLA type. Broader study findings: The cumulative frequency of public TCR beta families identified carriers of CMV plus the relevant HLA. The response measured ex vivo was dominated by TCR beta clonotypes (HLA-C-restricted and CMV-specific).

One entry per CDR3 protein, called by TCRdb with MiXCR from the reads. In the table there are about 900,000 distinct CDR3 sequences, under 40% of which are singletons. The sequences come from cultured CD8+ T cells from PBMCs, collected from culture after CMV antigen stimulation. The source of this sequence is a human donor in good health (CMV status not recorded). Some clones in this sample may be carry-over from other donors' samples.

Here the CDR3 DNA reads TGTGCCAGCAGTTCGCCATGGGACAGGAGCCAAGAGACCCAGTACTTC. Residues: CASSSPWDRSQETQYF. The chain employs TRBV28 and TRBJ2-5; the match to TRBD1 covers 8 bases. CDR1 is MDHEN, CDR2 SYDVKM, per germline. V lost 4 bases, J lost 1 base, and 8 bases stayed unmatched. CDR3 size: 16 residues.